Below, 21 T cell receptor beta chains from the same sample are listed, as sequenced in a study of CD8+CD57+ T cells in acquired aplastic anemia. Template material for TCR beta VDJ and CDR3 profiling consisted of genomic DNA. MiXCR was run by TCRdb on the reads, yielding one entry per CDR3 protein. The sample records over 150,000 distinct CDR3 sequences, roughly 63% being singletons. Before being chosen for sequencing, patients had shown CD8+CD57+ cell expansion by flow cytometry. Material: sorted CD4+, CD8+, or CD8+CD57+ T cells (not recorded which) from PBMCs. All receptors come from a human donor with aplastic anemia.

The CDR3 DNA reads TGTGCCAGCAGCTTAGCGCAGGGGTTGTGGACTGAAGCTTTCTTT. This gives the protein CASSLAQGLWTEAFF. This rearrangement joins TRBV7-6 to TRBJ1-1; weak D call: TRBD1 (6 bases). V was trimmed by 0 bases and J by 5 bases, leaving 13 bases between them. There are 15 residues in the CDR3. Per germline, CDR1 SGHVS and CDR2 FNYEAQ.

This clonotype occurred many times. The rearrangement joins TRBV20-1 to TRBJ2-7; D is uncertain. Trimming took 0 bases from V and 0 from J, leaving 12 bases between them. Germline V CDR1 and CDR2: DFQATT, SNEGSKA (reference sequence). This CDR3 is 15 amino acids long. The CDR3 nucleotides read TGCAGTGCTAGAGATGAGGCAGGATACTCCTACGAGCAGTACTTC. This gives the protein CSARDEAGYSYEQYF.

The chain employs TRBV9 and TRBJ1-2; D is unclear. V dropped 0 bases and J dropped 1 base, with 7 bases sitting between them. The CDR3 has 14 amino acids. Looked up from germline, CDR1 is SGDLS and CDR2 is YYNGEE. CDR3 DNA sequence: TGTGCCAGCAGCGTAGGGACGGTTAACTATGGCTACACCTTC. Its protein product is CASSVGTVNYGYTF.

This chain uses TRBV29-1 with TRBJ2-7, with 7 bases lining up with TRBD2. Germline assignment: CDR1 SQVTM and CDR2 ANQGSEA. The V and J ends lost 7 bases and 0 bases, in that order; junction bases with no gene match: 3. The CDR3 covers 12 residues. The CDR3 here is CSASGNSYEQYF. The CDR3 DNA follows: TGCAGCGCAAGCGGGAACTCCTACGAGCAGTACTTC.

The chain recombines TRBV2 with TRBJ1-2; a weak D match, TRBD1 (5 bases). The CDR3 loop spans 13 amino acids. Germline V lookup: CDR1 SNHLY, CDR2 FYNNEI. V gave up 6 bases and J gave up 5 bases, with 13 bases separating them. The CDR3 DNA reads as TGTGCCAGCAGGGGGGTCTACAATTATGGCTACACCTTC. This translates into CASRGVYNYGYTF.

This clonotype was seen a single time. V and J are TRBV10-3 and TRBJ1-5; unclear D gene. V was trimmed by 0 bases and J by 6 bases, leaving 9 bases between them. This CDR3 comprises 14 residues. The germline CDR1 and CDR2 sequences are ENHRY and SYGVKD. The CDR3, as DNA: TGTGCCATCAGTGAGTCGAGTTGGAGTCAGCCCCAGCATTTT. Translation gives CAISESSWSQPQHF.

This rearrangement joins TRBV20-1 to TRBJ2-1, with 8 bases fitting TRBD2. The J segment lost 8 bases and the V segment lost 0 bases, leaving 12 bases of the junction unmatched. Germline assignment: CDR1 DFQATT and CDR2 SNEGSKA (reference sequence). CDR3 length equals 16 residues. CDR3 nucleotide sequence: TGCAGTGCTAGAGAATCACGCGGGAGGACGAACGATGAGCAGTTCTTC. Amino acid sequence: CSARESRGRTNDEQFF.

The J gene is TRBJ1-6, the V gene TRBV2; 8 nucleotides align to TRBD1. V was pared by 4 bases and J by 9 bases, with 11 bases of the junction left unmatched. CDR1 and CDR2 (germline): SNHLY, FYNNEI. CDR3 size: 16 residues. CDR3 DNA sequence: TGTGCCAGCAGTGGAAGGTGGGGACAGGAGTTTTCACCCCTCCACTTT. Translated, it gives CASSGRWGQEFSPLHF. Combining the CDR3 with reference TRBV2 and TRBJ1-6 gives the whole variable domain EPEVTQTPSHQVTQMGQEVILRCVPISNHLYFYWYRQILGQKVEFLVSFYNNEISEKSEIFDDQFSVERPDGSNFTLKIRSTKLEDSAMYFCASSGRWGQEFSPLHFGNGTRLTVT.

Here the CDR3 DNA reads TGCAGTGCTAGGGGGACTAGTGTGAATGAGCAGTTCTTC. Its translation is CSARGTSVNEQFF. The V gene is TRBV20-1, the J gene TRBJ2-1, with 8 bases matching TRBD2. The CDR3 has 13 residues. CDR1 and CDR2 (germline): DFQATT, SNEGSKA (reference sequence). The V and J ends lost 3 bases and 7 bases, in that order; junction bases with no gene match: 5.

The rearrangement uses TRBV19 and TRBJ2-7; 7 bases fit TRBD1. The CDR3 sequence is 12 residues long. CDR1 is LNHDA and CDR2 is SQIVND in the germline V gene (reference sequence). Germline trimming cut 4 bases from V and 9 bases from J; bases unmatched to any gene: 6. CDR3: CASSTRTGPQYF. CDR3 nucleotides: TGTGCCAGTAGTACGAGGACAGGACCGCAGTACTTC.

This clonotype was observed many times. The J gene is TRBJ1-4, the V gene TRBV7-9; the D is unclear. V was cut by 6 bases and J by 6 bases, with 11 bases left in between. Germline CDR1 and CDR2: SEHNR and FQNEAQ (reference sequence). This CDR3 region has 13 residues. CDR3 coding DNA: TGTGCCAGCAGGTGGGGAGAAGATGAAAAACTGTTTTTT. The encoded protein is CASRWGEDEKLFF.

The table lists this clonotype with many counts. The rearrangement links TRBV7-9 to TRBJ2-2; 7 nucleotides align to TRBD1. The CDR3 consists of 18 residues. Germline V gives CDR1 SEHNR, CDR2 FQNEAQ (reference sequence). The ends lost 5 bases at V and 5 bases at J; junction bases unmatched: 17. Written as DNA, the CDR3 is TGTGCCAGCAGCCCGCGGACAGGACGAAAAAGGGAGACCGGGGAGCTGTTTTTT. Encoded protein: CASSPRTGRKRETGELFF.

DNA for the CDR3: TGTGCCACCAGCAGAGACGGTAGCGGGGGAGATGAGCAGTTCTTC. Amino acid sequence: CATSRDGSGGDEQFF. The V and J genes are TRBV15 and TRBJ2-1, with TRBD2 matching 9 bases. V gave up 0 bases and J gave up 8 bases; unmatched junction bases: 5. Germline V gives CDR1 LNHNV, CDR2 YYDKDF (reference sequence). The CDR3 length is 15 residues.

J is TRBJ2-3 and V is TRBV7-2; D may correspond to TRBD1 or TRBD2 (5 bases each). The CDR3 is 13 residues long. Germline CDR1 is SGHTA and CDR2 is FQGNSA. Trimming removed 8 bases from V and 0 bases from J, with 9 bases in between. The CDR3 nucleotides are TGTGCCAGCGAGGGGTTGAGCACAGATACGCAGTATTTT. Translating it yields CASEGLSTDTQYF. The full variable domain, with the rest looked up from reference TRBV7-2 and TRBJ2-3, is GAGVSQSPSNKVTEKGKDVELRCDPISGHTALYWYRQSLGQGLEFLIYFQGNSAPDKSGLPSDRFSAERTGGSVSTLTIQRTQQEDSAVYLCASEGLSTDTQYFGPGTRLTVL.

This chain uses TRBV7-9 with TRBJ1-4; tentatively, D is TRBD1 (6 bases). Germline-derived CDR1 and CDR2 are SEHNR and FQNEAQ (reference sequence). V was clipped by 5 bases and J by 4 bases, with 14 bases between them. The CDR3 is made up of 15 amino acids. The CDR3 loop reads CASSIRQERNEKLFF. The CDR3 DNA sequence: TGTGCCAGCAGCATCAGACAGGAACGTAATGAAAAACTGTTTTTT.

This CDR3 reads CSASGGSSYEQYF. The CDR3 nucleotides read TGCAGTGCTAGTGGGGGGAGCTCCTACGAGCAGTACTTC. The chain recombines TRBV20-1 with TRBJ2-7, with D maybe TRBD2 (6 bases). CDR3 size: 13 residues. Germline assignment: CDR1 DFQATT and CDR2 SNEGSKA (reference sequence). Trimming removed 3 bases from V and 0 bases from J, with 9 bases in between.

The chain combines TRBV9 with TRBJ2-2; 7 bases map to TRBD1. CDR1 is SGDLS, CDR2 YYNGEE, per germline. The CDR3 length is 12 residues. The ends lost 2 bases at V and 13 bases at J; junction bases unmatched: 5. Here the CDR3 reads CASSVNRGGLFF. The CDR3 DNA reads as TGTGCCAGCAGCGTCAACAGGGGTGGGCTGTTTTTT. The entire variable domain, with the rest obtained from reference TRBV9 and TRBJ2-2, is as follows: DSGVTQTPKHLITATGQRVTLRCSPRSGDLSVYWYQQSLDQGLQFLIQYYNGEERAKGNILERFSAQQFPDLHSELNLSSLELGDSALYFCASSVNRGGLFFGEGSRLTVL.

The CDR3 sequence: CASRATVEAFF. CDR3 nucleotides: TGTGCCAGCAGGGCGACCGTAGAAGCTTTCTTT. The chain joins TRBV2 to TRBJ1-1; D remains ambiguous. Germline V gene sequence: CDR1 SNHLY, CDR2 FYNNEI. The CDR3 covers 11 residues. V shed 6 bases and J shed 8 bases, with 10 bases lying between them.

The gene calls are TRBV6-2 or TRBV6-3 and TRBJ1-1, with unresolved D. Germline values: CDR1 MNHEY, CDR2 SVGEGT. The length of the CDR3 is 13 residues. V dropped 8 bases and J dropped 2 bases, with 12 bases sitting between them. Here the CDR3 reads CASVPRPNTEAFF. Here the CDR3 DNA reads TGTGCCAGCGTCCCTAGACCCAACACTGAAGCTTTCTTT.

This rearrangement joins TRBV7-3 to TRBJ1-6; tentatively, D is TRBD1 (6 bases). Between the trimmed V and J ends, which lost 6 bases and 7 bases, there was a span of 16 bases. CDR1 and CDR2 from the germline V gene are SGHTA and FQGTGA. This CDR3 is built from 15 residues. For the CDR3, the DNA is TGTGCCAGCAGTAAACAGGGATTCGGCAATTCACCCCTCCACTTT. Residues: CASSKQGFGNSPLHF.

V gene TRBV20-1 combines with J gene TRBJ1-2; 7 nucleotides agree with TRBD1. J lost 1 base, V lost 3 bases, and 2 bases had no gene match. This CDR3 has 13 amino acids. Germline CDR1 and CDR2: DFQATT and SNEGSKA (reference sequence). This CDR3 reads CSASYRGNYGYTF. CDR3 in DNA: TGCAGTGCTAGCTACAGGGGTAACTATGGCTACACCTTC.